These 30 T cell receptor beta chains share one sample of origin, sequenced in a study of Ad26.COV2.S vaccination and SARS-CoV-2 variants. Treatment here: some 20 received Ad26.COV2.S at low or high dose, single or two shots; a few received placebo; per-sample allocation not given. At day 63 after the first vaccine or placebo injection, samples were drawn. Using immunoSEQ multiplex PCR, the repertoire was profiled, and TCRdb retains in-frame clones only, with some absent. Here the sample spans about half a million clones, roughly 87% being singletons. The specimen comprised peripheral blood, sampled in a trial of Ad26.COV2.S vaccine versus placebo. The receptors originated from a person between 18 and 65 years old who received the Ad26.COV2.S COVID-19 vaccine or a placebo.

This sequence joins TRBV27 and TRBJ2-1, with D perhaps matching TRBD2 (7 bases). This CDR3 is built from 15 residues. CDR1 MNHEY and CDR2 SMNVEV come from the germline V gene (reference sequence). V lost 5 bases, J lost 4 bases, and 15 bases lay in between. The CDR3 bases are TGTGCCAGCAGTCCCCGGGGGGACATTTACAATGAGCAGTTCTTC. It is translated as CASSPRGDIYNEQFF.

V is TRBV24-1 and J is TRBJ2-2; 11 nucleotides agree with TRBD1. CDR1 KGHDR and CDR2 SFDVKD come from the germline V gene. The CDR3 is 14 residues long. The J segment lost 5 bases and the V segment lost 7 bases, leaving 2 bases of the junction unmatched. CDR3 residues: CATRGTGGTGELFF. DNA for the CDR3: TGTGCCACCAGGGGGACAGGGGGTACCGGGGAGCTGTTTTTT.

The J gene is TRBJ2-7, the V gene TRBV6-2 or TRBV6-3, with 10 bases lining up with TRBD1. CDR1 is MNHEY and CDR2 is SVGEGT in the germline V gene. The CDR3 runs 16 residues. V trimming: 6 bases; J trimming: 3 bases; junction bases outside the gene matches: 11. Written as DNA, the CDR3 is TGTGCCAGCAGCAAGGAGCCCGGGACAGGGGACTACGAGCAGTACTTC. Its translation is CASSKEPGTGDYEQYF.

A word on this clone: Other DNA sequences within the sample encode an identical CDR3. Written as DNA, the CDR3 is TGTGCCAGCAGCTTAGTGGGCACTGAAGCTTTCTTT. It is translated as CASSLVGTEAFF. The gene calls are TRBV11-2 and TRBJ1-1, with D unclear. The CDR3 runs 12 residues. Germline CDR1 reads SGHAT; CDR2 reads FQNNGV. The V end was cut by 1 base, the J end by 4 bases, with 4 bases between.

The CDR3 sequence is CASSIDSWSGSYNEQFF. CDR3 nucleotides: TGTGCCAGTAGTATAGACTCTTGGAGTGGCTCCTACAATGAGCAGTTCTTC. The chain employs TRBV19 and TRBJ2-1; unclear D gene. From germline, CDR1 is LNHDA and CDR2 SQIVND (reference sequence). This CDR3 is 17 amino acids long. V was pared by 0 bases and J by 0 bases, with 12 bases between.

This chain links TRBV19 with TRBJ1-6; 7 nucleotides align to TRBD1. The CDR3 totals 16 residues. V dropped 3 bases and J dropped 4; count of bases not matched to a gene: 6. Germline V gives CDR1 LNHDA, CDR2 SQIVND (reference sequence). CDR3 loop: CASSIAGQPYNSPLHF. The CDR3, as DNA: TGTGCCAGTAGTATCGCGGGACAGCCATATAATTCACCCCTCCACTTT.

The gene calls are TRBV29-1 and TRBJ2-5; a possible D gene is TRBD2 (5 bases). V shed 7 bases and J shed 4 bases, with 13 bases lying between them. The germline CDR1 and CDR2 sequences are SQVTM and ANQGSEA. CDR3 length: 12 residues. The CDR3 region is CSAEGYSETQYF. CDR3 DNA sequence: TGCAGCGCTGAGGGCTACTCAGAGACCCAGTACTTC.

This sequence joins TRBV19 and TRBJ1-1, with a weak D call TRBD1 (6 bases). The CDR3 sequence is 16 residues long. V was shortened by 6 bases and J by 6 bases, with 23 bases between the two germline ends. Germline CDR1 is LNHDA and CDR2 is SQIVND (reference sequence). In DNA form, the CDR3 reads TGTGCCAGTAGGCGGGGGCCCAAGAGGACGGACGCTGAAGCTTTCTTT. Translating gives CASRRGPKRTDAEAFF.

The CDR3 nucleotides read TGTGCCAGCAGTTTCACTCCCGGGACCACCATCGACGAGCAGTACTTC. Translated, it gives CASSFTPGTTIDEQYF. V is TRBV6-5 and J is TRBJ2-7, with D possibly called TRBD1 or TRBD2 (5 bases each). The CDR3 loop spans 16 amino acids. Trimming cost V 4 bases and J 5 bases, with 21 bases left between them. The germline V gene encodes CDR1 MNHEY and CDR2 SVGAGI.

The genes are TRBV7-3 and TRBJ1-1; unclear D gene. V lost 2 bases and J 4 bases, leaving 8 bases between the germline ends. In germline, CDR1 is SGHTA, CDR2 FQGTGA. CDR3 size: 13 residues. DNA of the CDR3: TGTGCCAGCAGCTTATCTCCGAGCACTGAAGCTTTCTTT. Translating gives CASSLSPSTEAFF.

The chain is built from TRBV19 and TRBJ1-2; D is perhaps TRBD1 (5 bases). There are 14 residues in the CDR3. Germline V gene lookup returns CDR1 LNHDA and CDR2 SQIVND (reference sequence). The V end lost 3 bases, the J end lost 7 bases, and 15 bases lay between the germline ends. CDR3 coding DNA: TGTGCCAGTAGTATCCCCTCGGGGGGTGTTGGCTACACCTTC. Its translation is CASSIPSGGVGYTF.

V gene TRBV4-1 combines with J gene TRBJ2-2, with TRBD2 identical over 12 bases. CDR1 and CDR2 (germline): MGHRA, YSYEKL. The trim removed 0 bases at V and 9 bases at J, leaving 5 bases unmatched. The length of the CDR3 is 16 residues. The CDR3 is CASSQETSGRYRELFF. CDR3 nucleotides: TGCGCCAGCAGCCAAGAGACTAGCGGGAGATATAGGGAGCTGTTTTTT.

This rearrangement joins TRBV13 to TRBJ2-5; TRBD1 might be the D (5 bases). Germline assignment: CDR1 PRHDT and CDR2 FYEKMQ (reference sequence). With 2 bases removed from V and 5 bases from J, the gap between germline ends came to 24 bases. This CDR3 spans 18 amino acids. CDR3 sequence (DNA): TGTGCCAGCAGCTTAAGAGTGTCGGGCAGGGATGTTTCGGAGACCCAGTACTTC. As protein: CASSLRVSGRDVSETQYF.

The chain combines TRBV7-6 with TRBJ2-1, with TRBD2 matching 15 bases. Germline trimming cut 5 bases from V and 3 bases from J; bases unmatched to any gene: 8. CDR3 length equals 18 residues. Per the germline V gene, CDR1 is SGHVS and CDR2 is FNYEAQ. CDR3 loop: CASSLGLAGGLSYNEQFF. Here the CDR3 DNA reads TGTGCCAGCAGCCTAGGACTAGCGGGAGGGCTTAGCTACAATGAGCAGTTCTTC. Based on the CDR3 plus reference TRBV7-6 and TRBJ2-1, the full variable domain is GAGVSQSPRYKVTKRGQDVALRCDPISGHVSLYWYRQALGQGPEFLTYFNYEAQQDKSGLPNDRFSAERPEGSISTLTIQRTEQRDSAMYRCASSLGLAGGLSYNEQFFGPGTRLTVL.

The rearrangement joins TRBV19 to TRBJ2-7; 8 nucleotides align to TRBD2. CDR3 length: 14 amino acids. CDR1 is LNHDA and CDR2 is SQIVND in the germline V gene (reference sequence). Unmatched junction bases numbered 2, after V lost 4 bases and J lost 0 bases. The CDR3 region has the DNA TGTGCCAGTAGTAACGGGGGGGGCTCCTACGAGCAGTACTTC. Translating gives CASSNGGGSYEQYF.

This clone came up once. CDR3 protein: CASSPRSGGTNGPEAFF. As DNA, the CDR3 is TGTGCCAGCTCCCCCCGTTCCGGGGGCACCAACGGCCCTGAAGCTTTCTTT. The chain carries TRBV18 and TRBJ1-1; perhaps TRBD1 as D (6 bases). V lost 6 bases and J lost 6, with 26 bases in between. This CDR3 contains 17 residues. The germline gives CDR1 KGHSH, CDR2 LQKENI. Looking up the rest from reference TRBV18 and TRBJ1-1 gives the full variable domain: NAGVMQNPRHLVRRRGQEARLRCSPMKGHSHVYWYRQLPEEGLKFMVYLQKENIIDESGMPKERFSAEFPKEGPSILRIQQVVRGDSAAYFCASSPRSGGTNGPEAFFGQGTRLTVV.

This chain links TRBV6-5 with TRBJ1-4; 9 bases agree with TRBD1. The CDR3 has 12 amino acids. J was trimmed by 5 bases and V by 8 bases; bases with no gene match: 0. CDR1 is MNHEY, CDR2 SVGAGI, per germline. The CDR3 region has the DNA TGTGCCAGCGGGACAGGGAATGAAAAACTGTTTTTT. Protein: CASGTGNEKLFF.

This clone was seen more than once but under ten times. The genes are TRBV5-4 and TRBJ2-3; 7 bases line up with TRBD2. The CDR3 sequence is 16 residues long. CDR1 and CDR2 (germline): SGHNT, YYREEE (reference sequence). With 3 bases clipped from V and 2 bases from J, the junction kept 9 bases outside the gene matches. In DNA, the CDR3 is TGTGCCAGCAGCTCCGCAGGGAGGGCGGTCACAGATACGCAGTATTTT. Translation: CASSSAGRAVTDTQYF.

DNA of the CDR3: TGTGCCAGCAGCGATGGAGGGGCAGAGACCCAGTACTTC. As protein: CASSDGGAETQYF. The J gene is TRBJ2-5, the V gene TRBV7-3; D possibly corresponds to TRBD2 (6 bases). CDR1 and CDR2 (germline): SGHTA, FQGTGA. The CDR3 loop spans 13 amino acids. V was pared by 5 bases and J by 4 bases, with 11 bases between.

The CDR3 sequence: CATSFGAGYGYTF. CDR3 bases: TGTGCCACCAGTTTCGGGGCAGGCTATGGCTACACCTTC. The gene calls are TRBV15 and TRBJ1-2, with a weak D call TRBD1 (5 bases). Germline V CDR1 and CDR2: LNHNV, YYDKDF (reference sequence). Trimming removed 6 bases from V and 4 bases from J, with 12 bases in between. The CDR3 has 13 amino acids.

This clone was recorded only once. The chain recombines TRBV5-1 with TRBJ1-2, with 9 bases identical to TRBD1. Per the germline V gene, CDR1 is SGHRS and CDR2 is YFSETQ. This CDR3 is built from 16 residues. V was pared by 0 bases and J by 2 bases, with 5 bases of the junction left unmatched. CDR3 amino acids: CASSLVSGTGNYGYTF. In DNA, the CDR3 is TGCGCCAGCAGCTTGGTTTCAGGGACAGGGAACTATGGCTACACCTTC.

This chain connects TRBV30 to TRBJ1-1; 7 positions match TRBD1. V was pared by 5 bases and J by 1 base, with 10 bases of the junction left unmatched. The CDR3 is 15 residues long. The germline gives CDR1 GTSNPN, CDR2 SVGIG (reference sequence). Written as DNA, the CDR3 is TGTGCCTGGTTAGGTCGACAGGGAACGAACACTGAAGCTTTCTTT. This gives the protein CAWLGRQGTNTEAFF.

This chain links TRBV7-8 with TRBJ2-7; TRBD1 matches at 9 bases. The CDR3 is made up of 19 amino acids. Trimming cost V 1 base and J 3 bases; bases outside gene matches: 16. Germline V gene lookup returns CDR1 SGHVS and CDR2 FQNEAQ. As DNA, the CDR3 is TGTGCCAGCAGCTTAGATATTCGTTACCGGGACAGGGCCCTCTACGAGCAGTACTTC. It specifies CASSLDIRYRDRALYEQYF.

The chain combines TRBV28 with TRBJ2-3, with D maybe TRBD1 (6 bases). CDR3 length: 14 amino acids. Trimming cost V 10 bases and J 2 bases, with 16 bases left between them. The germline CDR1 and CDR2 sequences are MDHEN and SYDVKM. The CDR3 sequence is CATRNTGPTDTQYF. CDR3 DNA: TGTGCCACCAGGAATACAGGGCCCACAGATACGCAGTATTTT.

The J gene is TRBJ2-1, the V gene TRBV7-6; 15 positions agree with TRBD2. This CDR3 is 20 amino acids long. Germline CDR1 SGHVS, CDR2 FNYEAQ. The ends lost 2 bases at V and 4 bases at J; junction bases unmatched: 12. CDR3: CASSLSVGTSGGSKYNEQFF. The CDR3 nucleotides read TGTGCCAGCAGCTTATCGGTCGGGACTAGCGGGGGGAGTAAATACAATGAGCAGTTCTTC.

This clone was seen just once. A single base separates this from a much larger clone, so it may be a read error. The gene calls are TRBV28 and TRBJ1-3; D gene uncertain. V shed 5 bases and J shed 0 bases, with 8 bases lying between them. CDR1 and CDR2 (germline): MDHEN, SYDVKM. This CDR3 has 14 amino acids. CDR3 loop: CASSPGNSGNTIYF. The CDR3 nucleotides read TGTGCCAGCAGTCCGGGGAACTCTGGAAACACCATATATTTT.

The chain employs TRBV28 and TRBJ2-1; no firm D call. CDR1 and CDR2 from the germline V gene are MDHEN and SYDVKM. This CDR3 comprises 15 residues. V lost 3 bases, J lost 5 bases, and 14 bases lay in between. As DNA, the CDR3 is TGTGCCAGCAGTTTGGGCACGGTCACGAACAATGAGCAGTTCTTC. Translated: CASSLGTVTNNEQFF. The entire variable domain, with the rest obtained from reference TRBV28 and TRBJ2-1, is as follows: DVKVTQSSRYLVKRTGEKVFLECVQDMDHENMFWYRQDPGLGLRLIYFSYDVKMKEKGDIPEGYSVSREKKERFSLILESASTNQTSMYLCASSLGTVTNNEQFFGPGTRLTVL.

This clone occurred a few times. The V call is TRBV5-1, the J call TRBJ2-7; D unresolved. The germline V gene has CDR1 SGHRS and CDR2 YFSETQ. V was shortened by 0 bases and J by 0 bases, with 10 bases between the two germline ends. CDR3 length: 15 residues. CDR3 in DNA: TGCGCCAGCAGCTTGGCGCAGACGAGCTCCTACGAGCAGTACTTC. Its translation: CASSLAQTSSYEQYF.

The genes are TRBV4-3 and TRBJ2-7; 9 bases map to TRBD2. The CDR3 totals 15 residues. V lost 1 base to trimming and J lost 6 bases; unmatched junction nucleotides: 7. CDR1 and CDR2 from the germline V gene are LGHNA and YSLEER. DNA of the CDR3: TGCGCCAGCAGCCAAGTACTAGGACTAGCGTCCGAGCAGTACTTC. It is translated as CASSQVLGLASEQYF.

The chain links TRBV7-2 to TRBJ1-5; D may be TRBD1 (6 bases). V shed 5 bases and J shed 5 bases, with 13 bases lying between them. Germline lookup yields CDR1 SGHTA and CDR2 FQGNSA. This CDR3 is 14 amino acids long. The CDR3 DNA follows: TGTGCCAGCAGCAAAAGAACAGGGTATCAGCCCCAGCATTTT. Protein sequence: CASSKRTGYQPQHF.